The present T cell receptor beta chain was sequenced within a study of blood T cells in healthy people across ages. The sample holds a few counts of this clonotype. Primers used in a second PCR of roughly 6 to 11 cycles were a sample-barcoded 5' primer and a J-beta primer mix. The template-switch adaptor, which had 12 random nucleotides, put a tag on each cDNA molecule. Each CDR3 protein gets one entry after TCRdb re-called the 5' RACE reads with MiXCR. The sample has nearly 1 million distinct CDR3 sequences; roughly 51% are singletons. The V gene end was trimmed by 3 bases and the J gene end by 6 bases; junction bases not matched to a gene: 6. The CDR3 totals 17 residues. Looked up from germline, CDR1 is SGHTA and CDR2 is FQGNSA.

The V gene is TRBV7-2, the J gene TRBJ2-2, with 14 bases lining up with TRBD2. The clonotype originates from a woman between 55 and 75 years old in good health. The specimen was blood. DNA for the CDR3: TGTGCCAGCAGCTTCCGACTAGCGGGAGGGGTCCCCGGGGAGCTGTTTTTT. It specifies CASSFRLAGGVPGELFF.